These 8 T cell receptor beta chains were all obtained from the same sample, sequenced in a study of memory CD4+ T cells and cytomegalovirus serostatus. The method was immunoSEQ multiplex PCR; TCRdb's version includes in-frame clones alone and lacks a portion of them. The sample records about 100,000 clones, under 90% being singletons. Single viable CD3+CD4+CD8-CD45RO+ cells were sorted as the memory CD4+ T cells. The material sequenced was memory CD4+ T cells from blood. These TCRs come from an adult in good health and CMV-seropositive.

There are a few counts of this clone. The chain combines TRBV27 with TRBJ2-4; tentatively, D is TRBD2 (6 bases). Trimming cost V 0 bases and J 8 bases, with 14 bases left between them. The CDR3 runs to 15 residues. CDR1 is MNHEY and CDR2 is SMNVEV in the germline V gene (reference sequence). CDR3 bases: TGTGCCAGCAGTTTATCGATCCGGGAGTTGTACATTCAGTACTTC. Translation gives CASSLSIRELYIQYF.

This chain connects TRBV18 to TRBJ2-7; maybe TRBD2 (6 bases). The CDR3 is 16 residues long. Germline CDR1 is KGHSH and CDR2 is LQKENI. V shed 3 bases and J shed 0 bases, with 15 bases lying between them. For the CDR3, the DNA is TGTGCCAGCTCACCCCAGGGCGGGGAATTCTCCTACGAGCAGTACTTC. Translated, it gives CASSPQGGEFSYEQYF.

The chain carries TRBV28 and TRBJ1-3; D not certain. Per germline, CDR1 MDHEN and CDR2 SYDVKM. Deletions cut 1 base from V and 2 bases from J, with 9 bases between. The CDR3 consists of 15 residues. DNA for the CDR3: TGTGCCAGCAGTTTATTAGAACGGCCTGGAAACACCATATATTTT. Translating gives CASSLLERPGNTIYF.

J is TRBJ2-7 and V is TRBV5-1, with 8 bases identical to TRBD1. The CDR3 loop spans 14 amino acids. V lost 3 bases to trimming and J lost 6 bases; unmatched junction nucleotides: 8. CDR1 SGHRS and CDR2 YFSETQ come from the germline V gene. CDR3 bases: TGCGCCAGCAGCTCCTGGACAGGGTTGAGCGAGCAGTACTTC. This sequence encodes CASSSWTGLSEQYF. Full variable domain (remainder filled in from reference TRBV5-1 and TRBJ2-7): KAGVTQTPRYLIKTRGQQVTLSCSPISGHRSVSWYQQTPGQGLQFLFEYFSETQRNKGNFPGRFSGRQFSNSRSEMNVSTLELGDSALYLCASSSWTGLSEQYFGPGTRLTVT.

The chain carries TRBV5-1 and TRBJ2-5, with 7 bases lining up with TRBD2. The trim removed 0 bases at V and 1 base at J, leaving 3 bases unmatched. This CDR3 is built from 15 residues. Germline V gene data show CDR1 as SGHRS and CDR2 as YFSETQ. The CDR3 spells CASSLASGGQETQYF. CDR3 DNA: TGCGCCAGCAGCTTGGCCTCGGGGGGCCAAGAGACCCAGTACTTC.

This chain uses TRBV5-1 with TRBJ2-1; D is ambiguous. The CDR3 loop spans 13 amino acids. From germline, CDR1 is SGHRS and CDR2 YFSETQ. V was clipped by 2 bases and J by 5 bases, with 8 bases between them. CDR3: CASSFTLNNEQFF. Written as DNA, the CDR3 is TGCGCCAGCAGCTTTACCCTCAACAATGAGCAGTTCTTC. Drawing the rest from reference TRBV5-1 and TRBJ2-1, the complete variable domain is KAGVTQTPRYLIKTRGQQVTLSCSPISGHRSVSWYQQTPGQGLQFLFEYFSETQRNKGNFPGRFSGRQFSNSRSEMNVSTLELGDSALYLCASSFTLNNEQFFGPGTRLTVL.

The chain recombines TRBV5-1 with TRBJ2-3, with a tentative D call TRBD1 (5 bases). Germline loops: CDR1 SGHRS, CDR2 YFSETQ. Deletions cut 1 base from V and 5 bases from J, with 11 bases between. The CDR3 length is 14 residues. The CDR3 region has the DNA TGCGCCAGCAGCTTGCGGCAGGGAATAGATACGCAGTATTTT. Protein product: CASSLRQGIDTQYF.

Turning to this clone: A junction end diverges from the germline sequence, so it may reflect a read error. The chain recombines TRBV18 with TRBJ1-5, with a possible D match to TRBD1 (5 bases). The CDR3 loop spans 15 amino acids. The germline V gene has CDR1 KGHSH and CDR2 LQKENI. In nucleotides, the CDR3 is TGTGCCAGCTCACCGCCGGGACGTTGGAATCAGTCCCAGCATTTT. Translation gives CASSPPGRWNQSQHF.